The T cell receptor beta chain described here comes from a study of blood T cell repertoires in COVID-19. Overall study: Samples of COVID-19 (acute and convalescent) were obtained from the United States, Italy and Spain.

Generated by immunoSEQ multiplex PCR, the TCRdb table keeps only in-frame clones and is missing some. The data show some 130,000 clones, nearly 70% seen once. Trimming stripped 3 bases from V and 6 bases from J, with 15 bases between. This CDR3 has 14 residues. Germline V CDR1 and CDR2: SGDLS, YYNGEE. This clone was recorded at least ten times. This clonotype originated in a woman in her 70s with acute or convalescent COVID-19. The chain uses TRBV9 and TRBJ1-2; maybe TRBD1 (6 bases). The sequenced sample was peripheral blood. The CDR3 coding sequence is TGTGCCAGCAGCGCTAGTCTGGGGACAAATGGCTACACCTTC. It codes for CASSASLGTNGYTF.